This TCR beta chain was found in a study of blood T cell repertoires in COVID-19. Background on the study: In each case, the material was cDNA or gDNA derived from T cells, B-cell-depleted T cells, or PBMCs.

TCRdb's copy holds only in-frame clones and misses some; the assay was immunoSEQ multiplex PCR. The data show a few hundred thousand clones, roughly 87% seen once. Trimming left V 1 base short and J 0 bases short, with 14 bases between. CDR1 is SGDLS and CDR2 is YYNGEE in the germline V gene. CDR3 length: 17 residues. Adults between roughly 18 and 89 years of age took part from fewer than 30 US areas. Categorization into cohorts depended on clinical history that participants reported. Donors of Cohort 3 who recovered were those that had two negative PCRs, clearance, or symptom resolution. V is TRBV9 and J is TRBJ2-1; possibly TRBD1 for D (6 bases). The specimen was PBMCs or T cells enriched from blood (not recorded which). This sequence originates from a woman aged 25 to 45 who had recovered from COVID-19. The chain's CDR3 is CASSVRDRGYSYNEQFF. In nucleotides, the CDR3 is TGTGCCAGCAGCGTAAGAGATAGGGGGTACTCCTACAATGAGCAGTTCTTC.